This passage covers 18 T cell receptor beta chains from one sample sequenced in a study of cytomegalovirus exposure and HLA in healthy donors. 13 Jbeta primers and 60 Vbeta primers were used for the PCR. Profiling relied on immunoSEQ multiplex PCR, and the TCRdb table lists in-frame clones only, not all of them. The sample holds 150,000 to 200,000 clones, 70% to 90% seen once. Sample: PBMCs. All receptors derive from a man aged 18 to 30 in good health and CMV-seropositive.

CDR3: CASSLSGAGELFF. In DNA form, the CDR3 reads TGTGCCAGCAGTTTGTCAGGGGCCGGGGAGCTGTTTTTT. The chain has TRBV6-4 and TRBJ2-2; possibly TRBD1 for D (6 bases). Trimming removed 5 bases from V and 6 bases from J, with 10 bases in between. CDR3 size: 13 residues. CDR1 and CDR2 (germline): MRHNA, SNTAGT.

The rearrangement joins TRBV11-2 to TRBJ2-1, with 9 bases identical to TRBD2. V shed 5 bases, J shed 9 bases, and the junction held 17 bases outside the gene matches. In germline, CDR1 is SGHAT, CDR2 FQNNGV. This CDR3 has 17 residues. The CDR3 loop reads CASSLVGGAGGGGEQFF. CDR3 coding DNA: TGTGCCAGCAGCCTCGTTGGTGGAGCGGGGGGTGGCGGTGAGCAGTTCTTC.

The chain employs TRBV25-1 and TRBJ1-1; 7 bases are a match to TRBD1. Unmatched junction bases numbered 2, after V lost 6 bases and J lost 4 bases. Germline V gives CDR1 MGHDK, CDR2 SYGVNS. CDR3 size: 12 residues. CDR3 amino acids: CASRDRFTEAFF. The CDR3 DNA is TGTGCCAGCAGGGACAGGTTCACTGAAGCTTTCTTT.

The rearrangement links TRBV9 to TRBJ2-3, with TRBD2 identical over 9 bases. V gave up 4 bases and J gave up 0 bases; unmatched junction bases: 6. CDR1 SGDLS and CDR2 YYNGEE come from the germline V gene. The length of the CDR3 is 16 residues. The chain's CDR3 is CASSTRLAASTDTQYF. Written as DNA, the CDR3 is TGTGCCAGCAGCACTCGACTAGCGGCTAGCACAGATACGCAGTATTTT.

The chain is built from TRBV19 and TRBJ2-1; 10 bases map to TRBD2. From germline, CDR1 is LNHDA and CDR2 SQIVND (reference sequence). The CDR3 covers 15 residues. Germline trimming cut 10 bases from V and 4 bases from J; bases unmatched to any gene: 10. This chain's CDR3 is CATKEERGGYNEQFF. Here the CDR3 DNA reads TGTGCCACCAAAGAGGAGCGGGGGGGTTACAATGAGCAGTTCTTC.

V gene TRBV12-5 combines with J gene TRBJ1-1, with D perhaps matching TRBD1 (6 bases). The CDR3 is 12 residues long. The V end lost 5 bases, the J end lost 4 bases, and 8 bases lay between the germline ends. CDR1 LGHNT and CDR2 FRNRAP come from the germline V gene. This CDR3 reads CASGLQGTEAFF. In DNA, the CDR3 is TGTGCTAGTGGTCTACAGGGCACTGAAGCTTTCTTT.

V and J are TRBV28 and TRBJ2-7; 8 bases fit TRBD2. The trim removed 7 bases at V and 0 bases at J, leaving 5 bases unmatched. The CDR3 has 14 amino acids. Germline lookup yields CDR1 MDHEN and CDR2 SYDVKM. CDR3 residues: CASTRRGGSYEQYF. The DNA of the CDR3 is TGTGCCAGCACCCGCCGGGGGGGCTCCTACGAGCAGTACTTC.

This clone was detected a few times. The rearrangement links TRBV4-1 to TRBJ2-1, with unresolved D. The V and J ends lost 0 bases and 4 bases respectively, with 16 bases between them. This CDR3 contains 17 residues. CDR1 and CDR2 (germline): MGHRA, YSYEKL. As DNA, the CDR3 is TGCGCCAGCAGCCAAGATCAGCCCGGAACTATTTACAATGAGCAGTTCTTC. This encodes CASSQDQPGTIYNEQFF.

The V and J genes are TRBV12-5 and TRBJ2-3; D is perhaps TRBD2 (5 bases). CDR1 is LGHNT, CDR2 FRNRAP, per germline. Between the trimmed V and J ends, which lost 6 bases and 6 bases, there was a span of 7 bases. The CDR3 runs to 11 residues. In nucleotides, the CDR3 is TGTGCTAGTGGGGGCGGGGATACGCAGTATTTT. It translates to CASGGGDTQYF.

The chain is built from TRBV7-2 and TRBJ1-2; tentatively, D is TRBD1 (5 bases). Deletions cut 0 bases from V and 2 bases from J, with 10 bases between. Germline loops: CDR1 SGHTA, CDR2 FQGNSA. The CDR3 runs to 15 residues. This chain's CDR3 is CASSLAVTGNYGYTF. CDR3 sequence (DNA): TGTGCCAGCAGCTTAGCGGTCACAGGCAACTATGGCTACACCTTC.

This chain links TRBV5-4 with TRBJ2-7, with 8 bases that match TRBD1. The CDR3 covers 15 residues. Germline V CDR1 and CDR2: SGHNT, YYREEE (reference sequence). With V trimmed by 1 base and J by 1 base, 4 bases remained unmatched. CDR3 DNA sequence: TGTGCCAGCAGCTTGAGGACAGGGTCTTCCTACGAGCAGTACTTC. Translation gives CASSLRTGSSYEQYF. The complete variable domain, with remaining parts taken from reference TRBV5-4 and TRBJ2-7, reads ETGVTQSPTHLIKTRGQQVTLRCSSQSGHNTVSWYQQALGQGPQFIFQYYREEENGRGNFPPRFSGLQFPNYSSELNVNALELDDSALYLCASSLRTGSSYEQYFGPGTRLTVT.

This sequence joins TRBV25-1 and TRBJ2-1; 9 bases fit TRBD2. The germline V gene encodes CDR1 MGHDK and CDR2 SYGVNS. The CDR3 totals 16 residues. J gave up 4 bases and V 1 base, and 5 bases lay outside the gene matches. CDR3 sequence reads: CASSESGLAHYNEQFF. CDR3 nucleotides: TGTGCCAGCAGTGAATCAGGACTAGCGCATTACAATGAGCAGTTCTTC.

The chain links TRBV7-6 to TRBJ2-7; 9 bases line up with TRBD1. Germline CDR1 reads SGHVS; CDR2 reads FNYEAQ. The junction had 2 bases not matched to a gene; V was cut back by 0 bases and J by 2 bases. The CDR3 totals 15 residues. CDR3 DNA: TGTGCCAGCAGCTTAGCCGGGACAGGGACCTACGAGCAGTACTTC. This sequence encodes CASSLAGTGTYEQYF.

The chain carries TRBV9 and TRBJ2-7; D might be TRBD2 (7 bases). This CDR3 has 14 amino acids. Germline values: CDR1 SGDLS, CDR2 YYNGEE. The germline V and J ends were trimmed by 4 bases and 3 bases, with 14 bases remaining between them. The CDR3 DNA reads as TGTGCCAGCAGCCCCACAGGGAGGGACTACGAGCAGTACTTC. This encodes CASSPTGRDYEQYF.

CDR3 amino acids: CASRVGGYGYTF. The CDR3 region has the DNA TGTGCCAGTAGGGTAGGGGGCTATGGCTACACCTTC. The V gene is TRBV19, the J gene TRBJ1-2; possibly TRBD1 for D (6 bases). Germline loops: CDR1 LNHDA, CDR2 SQIVND (reference sequence). Between the trimmed V and J ends, which lost 6 bases and 4 bases, there was a span of 9 bases. This CDR3 is built from 12 residues. Combining the CDR3 with reference TRBV19 and TRBJ1-2 gives the whole variable domain DGGITQSPKYLFRKEGQNVTLSCEQNLNHDAMYWYRQDPGQGLRLIYYSQIVNDFQKGDIAEGYSVSREKKESFPLTVTSAQKNPTAFYLCASRVGGYGYTFGSGTRLTVV.

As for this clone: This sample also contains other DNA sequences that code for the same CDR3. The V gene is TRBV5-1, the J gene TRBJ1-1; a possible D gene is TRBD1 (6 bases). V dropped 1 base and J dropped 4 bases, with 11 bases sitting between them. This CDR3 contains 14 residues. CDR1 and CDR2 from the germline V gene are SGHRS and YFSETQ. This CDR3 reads CASSLTGQSTEAFF. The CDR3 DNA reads TGCGCCAGCAGCTTGACCGGACAGTCCACTGAAGCTTTCTTT.

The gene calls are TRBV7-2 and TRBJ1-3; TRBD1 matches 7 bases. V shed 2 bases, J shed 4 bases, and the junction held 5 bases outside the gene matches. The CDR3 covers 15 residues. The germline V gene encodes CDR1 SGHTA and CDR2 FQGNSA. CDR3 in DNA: TGTGCCAGCAGCTTAATGGCGGACAGGGGAAACACCATATATTTT. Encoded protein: CASSLMADRGNTIYF.

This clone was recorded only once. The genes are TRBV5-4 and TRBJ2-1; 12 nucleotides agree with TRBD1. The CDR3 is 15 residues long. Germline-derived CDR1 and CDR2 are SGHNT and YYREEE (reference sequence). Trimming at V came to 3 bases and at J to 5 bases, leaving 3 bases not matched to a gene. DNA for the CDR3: TGTGCCAGCAGCTACGGGACAGGGGGCCACAATGAGCAGTTCTTC. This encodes CASSYGTGGHNEQFF.